This paragraph reports one T cell receptor (beta chain). The sample is drawn from a study of blood T cell repertoires in COVID-19. Using immunoSEQ multiplex PCR, the repertoire was profiled, and TCRdb retains in-frame clones only, with some absent. This table holds about 28,000 clones, approximately 93% found once. The sequenced sample consisted of peripheral blood. The origin of this receptor is a woman in her 70s with COVID-19, enrolled during active disease.

The CDR3 protein is CASSPLAGEETQYF. In nucleotides, the CDR3 is TGTGCCAGCAGCCCCCTTGCGGGGGAAGAGACCCAGTACTTC. The chain uses TRBV16 and TRBJ2-5; 7 bases are a match to TRBD2. The CDR3 totals 14 residues. Germline CDR1 KGHSY, CDR2 FQNENV. Losses at the gene ends were 4 bases for V and 3 bases for J; bases not matched to a gene: 5. The whole variable domain, filled in from reference TRBV16 and TRBJ2-5, reads GEEVAQTPKHLVRGEGQKAKLYCAPIKGHSYVFWYQQVLKNEFKFLISFQNENVFDETGMPKERFSAKCLPNSPCSLEIQATKLEDSAVYFCASSPLAGEETQYFGPGTRLLVL.